This TCR beta chain was identified in a study of vaccination effects on CD4 cells after COVID-19. The protocol was immunoSEQ multiplex PCR, while the TCRdb copy is restricted to in-frame clones and leaves out a portion. The sample contains about 38,000 clones, more than 60% of which appear only once. In the ViraFEST assay, antigen-specific CD4+ clonotypes were identified by expansion after peptide-pool stimulation. It was after 10 days of culture that CD4+ T cells were isolated. Neither prior SARS-CoV-2 infection nor positive nucleocapsid antibodies were present in the vaccine recipients. This clone was recorded a few times. Its antigen is as yet unknown. This material consisted of CD4+ T cells from PBMCs cultured with SARS-CoV-2 spike peptides, taken before COVID-19 vaccination. The TCR was taken from a human donor who received a COVID-19 vaccine.

The CDR3 DNA is TGCGCCAGCAGCCCCCCGGGACAGGGGGGCGAGCAGTACTTC. As protein: CASSPPGQGGEQYF. This chain links TRBV5-1 with TRBJ2-7, with 11 bases that match TRBD1. J gave up 6 bases and V 4 bases, and 6 bases lay outside the gene matches. Germline V CDR1 and CDR2: SGHRS, YFSETQ. The CDR3 consists of 14 residues. Looking up the rest from reference TRBV5-1 and TRBJ2-7 gives the full variable domain: KAGVTQTPRYLIKTRGQQVTLSCSPISGHRSVSWYQQTPGQGLQFLFEYFSETQRNKGNFPGRFSGRQFSNSRSEMNVSTLELGDSALYLCASSPPGQGGEQYFGPGTRLTVT.